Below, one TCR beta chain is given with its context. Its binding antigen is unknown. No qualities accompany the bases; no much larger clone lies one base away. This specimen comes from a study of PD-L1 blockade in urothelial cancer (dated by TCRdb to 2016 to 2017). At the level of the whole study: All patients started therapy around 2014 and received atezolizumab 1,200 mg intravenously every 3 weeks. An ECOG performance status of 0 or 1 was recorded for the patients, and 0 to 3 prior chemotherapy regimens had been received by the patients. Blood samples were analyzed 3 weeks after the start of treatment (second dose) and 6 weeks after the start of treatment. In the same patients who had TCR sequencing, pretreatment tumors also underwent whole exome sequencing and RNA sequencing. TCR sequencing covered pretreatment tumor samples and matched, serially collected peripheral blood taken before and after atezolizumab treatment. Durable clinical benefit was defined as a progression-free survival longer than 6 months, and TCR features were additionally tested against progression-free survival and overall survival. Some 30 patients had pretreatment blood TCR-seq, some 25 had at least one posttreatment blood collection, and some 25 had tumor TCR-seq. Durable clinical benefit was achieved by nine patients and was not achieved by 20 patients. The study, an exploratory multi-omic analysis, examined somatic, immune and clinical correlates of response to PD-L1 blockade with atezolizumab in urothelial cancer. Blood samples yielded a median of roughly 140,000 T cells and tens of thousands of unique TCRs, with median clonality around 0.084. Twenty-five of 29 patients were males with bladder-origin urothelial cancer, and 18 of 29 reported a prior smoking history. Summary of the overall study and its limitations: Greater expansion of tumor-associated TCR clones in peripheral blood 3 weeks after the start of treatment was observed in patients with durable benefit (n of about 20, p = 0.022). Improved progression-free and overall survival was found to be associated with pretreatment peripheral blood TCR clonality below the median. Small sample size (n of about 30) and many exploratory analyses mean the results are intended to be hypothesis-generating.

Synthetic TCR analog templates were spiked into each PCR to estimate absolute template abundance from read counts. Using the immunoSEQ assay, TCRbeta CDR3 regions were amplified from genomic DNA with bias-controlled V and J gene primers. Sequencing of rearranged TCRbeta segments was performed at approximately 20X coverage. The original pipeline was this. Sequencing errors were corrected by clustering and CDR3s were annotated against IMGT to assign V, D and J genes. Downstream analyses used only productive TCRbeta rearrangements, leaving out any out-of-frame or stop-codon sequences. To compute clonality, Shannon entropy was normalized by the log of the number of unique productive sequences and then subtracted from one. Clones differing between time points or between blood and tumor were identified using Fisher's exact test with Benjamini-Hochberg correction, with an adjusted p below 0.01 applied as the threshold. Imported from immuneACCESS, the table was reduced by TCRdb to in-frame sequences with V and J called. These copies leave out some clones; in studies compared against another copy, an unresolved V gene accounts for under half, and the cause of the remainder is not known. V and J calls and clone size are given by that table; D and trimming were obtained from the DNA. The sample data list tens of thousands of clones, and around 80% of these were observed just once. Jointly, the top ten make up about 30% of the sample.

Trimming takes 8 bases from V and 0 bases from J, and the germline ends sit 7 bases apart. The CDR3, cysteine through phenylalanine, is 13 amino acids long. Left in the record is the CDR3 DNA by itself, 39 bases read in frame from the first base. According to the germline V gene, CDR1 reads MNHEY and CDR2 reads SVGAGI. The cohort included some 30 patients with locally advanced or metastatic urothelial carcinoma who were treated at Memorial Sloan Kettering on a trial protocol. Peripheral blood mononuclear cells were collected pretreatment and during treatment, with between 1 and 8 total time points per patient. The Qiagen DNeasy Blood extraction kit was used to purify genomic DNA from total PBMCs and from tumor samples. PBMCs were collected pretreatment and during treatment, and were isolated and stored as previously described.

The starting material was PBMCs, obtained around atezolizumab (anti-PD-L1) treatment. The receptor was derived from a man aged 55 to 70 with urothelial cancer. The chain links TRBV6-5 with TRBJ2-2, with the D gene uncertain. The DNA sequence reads TGTGCCAGCGGCAGTTCGAACACCGGGGAGCTGTTTTTT. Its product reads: CASGSSNTGELFF.